The clone carrying this T cell receptor beta chain was counted a single time. Germline trimming cut 1 base from V and 0 bases from J; bases unmatched to any gene: 2. Germline CDR1 and CDR2: SEHNR and FQNEAQ (reference sequence). The CDR3 is 17 residues long. These data originate in a study of shared T cell receptors in the human thymus. Libraries were prepared by immunoSEQ multiplex PCR; TCRdb keeps only in-frame clonotypes and omits some of them. The sample yields 500,000 to 850,000 clones, 80% to 90% seen once. These data are also associated with another study on human thymus T cells. From that study: Apparent skewing of V and J gene usage characterized both thymic and blood repertoires.

The sample consisted of thymocytes. V usage is TRBV7-9 and J usage is TRBJ2-7; 14 bases fit TRBD2. The source of this sequence is a boy younger than two with a congenital heart defect. CDR3 nucleotide sequence: TGTGCCAGCAGCTTAGTGGGGACTAGCGGGAGCTCCTACGAGCAGTACTTC. Its protein is CASSLVGTSGSSYEQYF.